These 13 T cell receptor beta chains were all obtained from the same sample, sequenced in a study of CD8 T cells in ankylosing spondylitis. TCRdb re-analysed the 5' RACE reads in MiXCR, keeping a single row per CDR3 protein. The table has more than 150,000 distinct CDR3 sequences, approximately 18% seen once. Material for sequencing was blood, either unsorted or a sorted T cell fraction (not recorded which). Source of these receptors: a male donor aged 5-29 years with ankylosing spondylitis or in good health (not recorded which).

This clonotype occurred many times. The CDR3 nucleotides are TGCAGTGCTAGAGCCTTTAGGGAGACAGTTTCCTCTCAGGAGACCCAGTACTTC. It specifies CSARAFRETVSSQETQYF. The rearrangement links TRBV20-1 to TRBJ2-5; tentatively, D is TRBD1 or TRBD2 (5 bases each). V was trimmed by 1 base and J by 5 bases, leaving 26 bases between them. CDR3 size: 18 residues. Germline V gene data show CDR1 as DFQATT and CDR2 as SNEGSKA (reference sequence).

Many counts were recorded for this clonotype. The chain is built from TRBV12-3 or TRBV12-4 and TRBJ1-2; 9 nucleotides agree with TRBD1. V lost 5 bases, J lost 4 bases, and 8 bases stayed unmatched. The CDR3 has 15 amino acids. The chain's CDR3 is CASSTGTGSGYGYTF. The CDR3 bases are TGTGCCAGCAGTACCGGGACAGGGAGTGGCTATGGCTACACCTTC.

Ten or more counts support this clonotype. V gene TRBV12-3 or TRBV12-4 combines with J gene TRBJ1-1; a possible D gene is TRBD1 (5 bases). This CDR3 contains 12 residues. Between the trimmed V and J ends, which lost 5 bases and 8 bases, there was a span of 12 bases. The CDR3 region has the DNA TGTGCCAGCAGTGGGGGTTGGGGGGAAGCTTTCTTT. Its protein is CASSGGWGEAFF.

This clonotype was seen more than once but under ten times. The J gene is TRBJ2-5, the V gene TRBV20-1, with D possibly being TRBD1 (6 bases). The CDR3 has 14 amino acids. Germline loops: CDR1 DFQATT, CDR2 SNEGSKA (reference sequence). V was shortened by 6 bases and J by 4 bases, with 18 bases between the two germline ends. The CDR3 loop is CSALDRIRPETQYF. CDR3 DNA sequence: TGCAGTGCCCTTGACAGGATTCGACCAGAGACCCAGTACTTC.

The CDR3, as DNA: TGCGCCAGCAGTGAGACGGCGGGAGGTGGAGGGGAGCAGTACGTC. It encodes CASSETAGGGGEQYV. V gene TRBV10-1 combines with J gene TRBJ2-7; 8 nucleotides line up with TRBD2. The CDR3 spans 15 residues. The V segment lost 2 bases and the J segment 7 bases; nucleotides outside the gene matches: 10. Germline CDR1 reads WNHNN; CDR2 reads SYGVQD (reference sequence).

This clonotype was detected ten times or more. The chain uses TRBV12-3 or TRBV12-4 and TRBJ2-2; 15 bases are a match to TRBD2. The J segment lost 0 bases and the V segment lost 6 bases, leaving 8 bases of the junction unmatched. The CDR3 has 19 amino acids. CDR3 bases: TGTGCCAGCAGCCGTGGGACTAGCGGGAGGACCCCGAACACCGGGGAGCTGTTTTTT. Protein: CASSRGTSGRTPNTGELFF.

This clonotype was seen ten or more times. The chain uses TRBV21-1 and TRBJ2-7; TRBD1, the D gene given by the table, was not confirmed from the DNA. TRBV21-1 is a documented pseudogene. This CDR3 has 13 amino acids. CDR3 nucleotides: TGTGCCAGCACCACGACAGTCTTCTACGAGCAGTACGTC. Translating gives CASTTTVFYEQYV.

The chain employs TRBV6-5 and TRBJ2-7; possibly TRBD2 for D (5 bases). Germline V lookup: CDR1 MNHEY, CDR2 SVGAGI. Trimming took 2 bases from V and 11 from J, leaving 19 bases between them. This CDR3 has 14 residues. CDR3 loop: CASSYRRKSQREYV. CDR3 nucleotides: TGTGCCAGCAGTTACAGGAGGAAGAGTCAGAGGGAGTACGTC.

In its sample, this clonotype was seen a few times. This chain links TRBV4-2 with TRBJ2-7; a weak D match, TRBD1 (5 bases). The CDR3 has 15 residues. Germline V lookup: CDR1 LGHNA, CDR2 YNFKEQ. Between the trimmed V and J ends, which lost 0 bases and 4 bases, there was a span of 13 bases. The CDR3 nucleotides are TGTGCCAGCAGCCAAGATTGGGGTGGACATTACGAGCAGTACTTC. Translation gives CASSQDWGGHYEQYF.

This clonotype was seen at least ten times. The gene calls are TRBV12-3 or TRBV12-4 and TRBJ2-5; D is undetermined. The germline V and J ends were trimmed by 10 bases and 2 bases, with 14 bases remaining between them. The CDR3 is 13 amino acids. The CDR3 here is CATSSDHQETQYF. DNA for the CDR3: TGTGCCACATCGTCAGACCATCAAGAGACCCAGTACTTC.

This chain links TRBV29-1 with TRBJ1-5, with D possibly being TRBD1 (5 bases). V was shortened by 4 bases and J by 3 bases, with 13 bases between the two germline ends. The germline V gene has CDR1 SQVTM and CDR2 ANQGSEA. The CDR3 is made up of 14 amino acids. This CDR3 reads CSVVLGENNQPQHF. CDR3 sequence (DNA): TGCAGCGTTGTTTTAGGGGAAAACAATCAGCCCCAGCATTTT. Full variable domain (missing parts from reference TRBV29-1 and TRBJ1-5): SAVISQKPSRDICQRGTSLTIQCQVDSQVTMMFWYRQQPGQSLTLIATANQGSEATYESGFVIDKFPISRPNLTFSTLTVSNMSPEDSSIYLCSVVLGENNQPQHFGDGTRLSIL.

This clonotype was found once. This chain connects TRBV29-1 to TRBJ1-5, with a weak D call TRBD1 (6 bases). Germline values: CDR1 SQVTM, CDR2 ANQGSEA. The length of the CDR3 is 14 residues. V dropped 4 bases and J dropped 4 bases, with 14 bases sitting between them. The CDR3 sequence: CSVGDRGGNQPQHF. Written as DNA, the CDR3 is TGCAGCGTTGGGGATCGAGGGGGGAATCAGCCCCAGCATTTT.

At least ten counts were recorded for this clonotype. The CDR3 is CASSQDEGVADTQYF. In DNA form, the CDR3 reads TGTGCCAGCAGCCAAGACGAGGGCGTCGCAGATACGCAGTATTTT. J is TRBJ2-3 and V is TRBV3-1; TRBD2 is a possible D gene (5 bases). The V and J ends lost 0 bases and 4 bases respectively, with 11 bases between them. The germline CDR1 and CDR2 sequences are LGHDT and YNNKEL (reference sequence). There are 15 residues in the CDR3.